Ten or more counts support the clone carrying this T cell receptor (beta chain). Its specificity is unknown. The sample is drawn from a study of T cells in Graves' hyperthyroidism and ophthalmopathy. V lost 2 bases to trimming and J lost 7 bases, with 15 bases between them. CDR1 and CDR2 from the germline V gene are SNHLY and FYNNEI. The CDR3 runs to 14 residues. RNA transcripts provided the source from which TCR beta CDR3 regions were amplified. RT-PCR in the first round (using the HTBI primer set) targeted the TCR CDR3. TCRdb analysed the multiplex PCR reads with MiXCR anew, one entry per CDR3 protein. The sample yields 250,000 to 400,000 distinct CDR3 sequences, 12% to 15% seen once. Exclusions: uncontrolled infection, other autoimmune disease, pregnancy, lactation. Together with thyroid ultrasound, orbital computed tomography, serum thyroxine and TRAb, clinical symptoms were used for diagnoses. Study-level results: Before onset, ophthalmopathy was predicted by the model a median 6.5 months earlier. Blood held most thyroid clonotypes expanded above 0.001 frequency.

The source material was blood. The sequence was obtained from a woman aged 40-49 years with Graves' ophthalmopathy. The chain employs TRBV2 and TRBJ2-7, with a weak D call TRBD2 (6 bases). CDR3 residues: CASSEWGLRREQYF. In DNA form, the CDR3 reads TGTGCCAGCAGTGAATGGGGACTCCGTAGGGAGCAGTACTTC.